This entry concerns a single T cell receptor beta chain. This specimen belongs to a study of blood T cells in healthy people across ages. V was cut by 6 bases and J by 3 bases, with 17 bases left in between. The length of the CDR3 is 16 residues. Germline CDR1 reads MNHEY; CDR2 reads SVGEGT. A sample-barcoded 5' primer and a J-beta primer mix were used in a second PCR of about 7 to 11 cycles. TCRdb passed the 5' RACE reads through MiXCR, listing each CDR3 protein once. The sample lists about 640,000 distinct CDR3 sequences, roughly 30% seen once, with approximately 14% in the top ten. This chain connects TRBV6-2 or TRBV6-3 to TRBJ2-2, with a tentative D call TRBD1 (6 bases). This receptor was identified in a woman of 80 years or more in good health. The sample comprised blood. CDR3 DNA sequence: TGTGCCAGCAGCTTCGGCCAGGGGCTGGACACCGGGGAGCTGTTTTTT. Encoded protein: CASSFGQGLDTGELFF.